This T cell receptor (beta chain) was sequenced during a study of T-cell memory formation after mild COVID-19. General study results and limits: Memory sampled before infection contained some responding clones, suggesting cross-reactive memory joined. The study found contracting CD4+ clones mainly in CM and EM and contracting CD8+ clones in EMRA. Day 15 to 85 contracting clones showed balanced CD4/CD8; day 15 to 37 expanders favored CD4+.

The 5'RACE method, run with constant-segment primers, produced TCR alpha and TCR beta cDNA libraries (carrying sample barcodes and UMIs). TCRdb called the 5' RACE reads again in MiXCR, with one record for every CDR3 protein. The sample yields about 390,000 distinct CDR3 sequences, roughly 15% seen once. This clonotype was seen ten or more times. Its target is not known. The CDR3 covers 14 residues. The V end lost 5 bases, the J end lost 0 bases, and 5 bases lay between the germline ends. The germline V gene encodes CDR1 MRHNA and CDR2 SNTAGT. The clonotype comes from a man younger than 35 who had mild COVID-19 (a few samples of this study predate the infection). Cell type and time point are not known. The gene calls are TRBV6-4 and TRBJ2-6; D ambiguous. The sequenced sample consisted of PBMCs or a T cell subset sorted from them (not recorded which). The CDR3 is CASSQNSGANVLTF. The CDR3 DNA reads TGTGCCAGCAGTCAAAACTCTGGGGCCAACGTCCTGACTTTC.